The clone carrying this T cell receptor beta chain appeared a single time. Its specificity is unknown. Given the absence of the conserved phenylalanine or tryptophan at the CDR3 end, a read error is likely. Because the CDR3's place on the DNA is in doubt, the DNA is left out and the CDR3 is given as listed by TCRdb. The germline gives CDR1 DFQATT, CDR2 SNEGSKA (reference sequence). With termini counted, the CDR3 has 15 amino acids. This entry is derived from a study of early T cells in non-severe SARS-CoV-2 infection. Study-wide context: The input, bulk RNA from unsorted whole blood, was sequenced, and chains were unpaired.

Study results and limitations: VDJdb matching favored anti-spike CD8 responses, missing private and CD4 specificities.

Individual cDNA molecules carried attached unique molecular identifiers. TCRdb passed the 5' RACE reads through MiXCR, listing each CDR3 protein once. The table records under 95,000 distinct CDR3 sequences, just under 15% of them present only once. The material sequenced was whole blood. This chain connects TRBV20-1 to TRBJ1-1; TRBD1 was called by the table and not checked on the DNA. The sequence derives from an adult who was a healthcare worker with PCR-confirmed SARS-CoV-2 infection or an uninfected control (not recorded which). CDR3 in amino acids: CSARGDGIGGQGTFS.